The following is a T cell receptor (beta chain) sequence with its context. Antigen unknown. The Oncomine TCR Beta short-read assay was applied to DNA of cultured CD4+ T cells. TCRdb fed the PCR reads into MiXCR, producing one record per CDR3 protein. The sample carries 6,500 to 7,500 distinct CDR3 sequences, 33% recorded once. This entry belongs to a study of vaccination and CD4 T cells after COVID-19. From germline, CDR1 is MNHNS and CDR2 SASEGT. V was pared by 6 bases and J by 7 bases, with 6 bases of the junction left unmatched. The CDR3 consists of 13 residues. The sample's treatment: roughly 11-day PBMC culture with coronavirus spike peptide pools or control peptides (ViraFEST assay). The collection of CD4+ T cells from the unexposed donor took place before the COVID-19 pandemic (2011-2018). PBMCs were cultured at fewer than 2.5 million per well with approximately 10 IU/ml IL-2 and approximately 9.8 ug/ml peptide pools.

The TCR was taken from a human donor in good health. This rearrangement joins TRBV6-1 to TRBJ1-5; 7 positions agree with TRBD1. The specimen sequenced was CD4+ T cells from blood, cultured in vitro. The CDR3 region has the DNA TGTGCCAGCAGCCCACAGGGGCCCCAGCCCCAGCATTTT. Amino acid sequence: CASSPQGPQPQHF.